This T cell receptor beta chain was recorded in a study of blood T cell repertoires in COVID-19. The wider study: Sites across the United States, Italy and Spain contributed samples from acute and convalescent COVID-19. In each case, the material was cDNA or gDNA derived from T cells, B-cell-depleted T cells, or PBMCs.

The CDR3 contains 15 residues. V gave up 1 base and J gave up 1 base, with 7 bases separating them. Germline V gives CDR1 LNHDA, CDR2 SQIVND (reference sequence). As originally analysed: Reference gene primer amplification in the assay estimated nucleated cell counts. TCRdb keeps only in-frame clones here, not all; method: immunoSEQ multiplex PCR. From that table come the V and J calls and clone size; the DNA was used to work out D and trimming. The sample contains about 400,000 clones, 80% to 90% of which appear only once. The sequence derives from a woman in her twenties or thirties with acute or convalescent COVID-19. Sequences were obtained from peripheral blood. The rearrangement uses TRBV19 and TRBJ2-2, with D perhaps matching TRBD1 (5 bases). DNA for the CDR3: TGTGCCAGTAGTATAGGACAGCTGAACACCGGGGAGCTGTTTTTT. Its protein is CASSIGQLNTGELFF. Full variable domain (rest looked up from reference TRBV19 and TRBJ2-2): DGGITQSPKYLFRKEGQNVTLSCEQNLNHDAMYWYRQDPGQGLRLIYYSQIVNDFQKGDIAEGYSVSREKKESFPLTVTSAQKNPTAFYLCASSIGQLNTGELFFGEGSRLTVL.